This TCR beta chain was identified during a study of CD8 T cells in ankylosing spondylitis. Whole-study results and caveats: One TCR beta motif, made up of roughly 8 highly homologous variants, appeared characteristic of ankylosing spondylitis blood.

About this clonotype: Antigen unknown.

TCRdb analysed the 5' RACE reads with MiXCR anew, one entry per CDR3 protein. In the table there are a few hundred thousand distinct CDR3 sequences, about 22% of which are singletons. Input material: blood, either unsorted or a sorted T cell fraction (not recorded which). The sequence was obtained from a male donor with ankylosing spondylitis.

The CDR3 DNA reads as TGCAGTGCTAGCCGGGACACCTCCGAGCAGTACTTC. This codes for CSASRDTSEQYF. This chain joins TRBV20-1 and TRBJ2-7; possible D gene TRBD1, 6 bases. V lost 3 bases to trimming and J lost 6 bases, with 12 bases between them. The germline V gene has CDR1 DFQATT and CDR2 SNEGSKA (reference sequence). The CDR3 has 12 amino acids.